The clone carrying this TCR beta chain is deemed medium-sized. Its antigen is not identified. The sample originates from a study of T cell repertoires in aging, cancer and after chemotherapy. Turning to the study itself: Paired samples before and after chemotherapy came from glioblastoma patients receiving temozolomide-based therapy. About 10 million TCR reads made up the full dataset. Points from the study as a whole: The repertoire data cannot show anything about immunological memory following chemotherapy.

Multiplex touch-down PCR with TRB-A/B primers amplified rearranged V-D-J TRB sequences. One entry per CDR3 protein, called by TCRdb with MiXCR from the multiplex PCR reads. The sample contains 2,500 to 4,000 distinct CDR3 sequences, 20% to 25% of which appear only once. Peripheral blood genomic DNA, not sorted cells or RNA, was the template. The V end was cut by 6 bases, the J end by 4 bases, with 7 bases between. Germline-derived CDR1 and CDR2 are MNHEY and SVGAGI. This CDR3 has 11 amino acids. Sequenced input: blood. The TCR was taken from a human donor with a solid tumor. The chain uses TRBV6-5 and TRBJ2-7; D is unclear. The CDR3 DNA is TGTGCCAGCAGCCAACGGTACGAGCAGTACTTC. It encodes CASSQRYEQYF.